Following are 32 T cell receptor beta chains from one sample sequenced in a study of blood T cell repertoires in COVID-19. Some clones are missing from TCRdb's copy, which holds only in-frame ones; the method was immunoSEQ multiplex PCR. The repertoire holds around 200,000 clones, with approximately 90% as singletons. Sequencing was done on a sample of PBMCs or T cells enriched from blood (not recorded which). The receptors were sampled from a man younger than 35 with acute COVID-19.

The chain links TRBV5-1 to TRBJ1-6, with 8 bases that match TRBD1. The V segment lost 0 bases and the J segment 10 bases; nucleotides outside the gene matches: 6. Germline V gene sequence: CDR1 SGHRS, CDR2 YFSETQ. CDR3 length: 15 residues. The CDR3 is CASSLAGQGRSPLHF. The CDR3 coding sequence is TGCGCCAGCAGCTTGGCCGGACAGGGACGCTCACCCCTCCACTTT. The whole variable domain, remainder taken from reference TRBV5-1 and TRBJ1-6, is KAGVTQTPRYLIKTRGQQVTLSCSPISGHRSVSWYQQTPGQGLQFLFEYFSETQRNKGNFPGRFSGRQFSNSRSEMNVSTLELGDSALYLCASSLAGQGRSPLHFGNGTRLTVT.

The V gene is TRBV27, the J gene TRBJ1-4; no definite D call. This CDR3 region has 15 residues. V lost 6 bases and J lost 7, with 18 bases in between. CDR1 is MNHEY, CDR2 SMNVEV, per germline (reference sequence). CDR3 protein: CASRDRGSVVEKLFF. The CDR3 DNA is TGTGCCAGCAGAGACCGGGGATCAGTAGTTGAAAAACTGTTTTTT.

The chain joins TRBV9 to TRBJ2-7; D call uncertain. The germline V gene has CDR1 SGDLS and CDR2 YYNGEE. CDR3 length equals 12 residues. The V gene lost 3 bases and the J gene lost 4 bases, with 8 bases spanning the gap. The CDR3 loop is CASSGIVYEQYF. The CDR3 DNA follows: TGTGCCAGCAGCGGTATAGTGTACGAGCAGTACTTC.

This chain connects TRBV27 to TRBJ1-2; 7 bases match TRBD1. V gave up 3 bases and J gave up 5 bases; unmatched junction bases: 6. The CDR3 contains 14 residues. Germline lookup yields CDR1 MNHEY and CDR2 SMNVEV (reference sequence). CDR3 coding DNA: TGTGCCAGCAGTTTTTCGGGACAGCTTTATGGCTACACCTTC. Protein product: CASSFSGQLYGYTF.

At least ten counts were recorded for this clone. This CDR3 is CASSPGTESTGELFF. The CDR3 nucleotides are TGTGCCAGCAGCCCGGGGACAGAGAGCACCGGGGAGCTGTTTTTT. The rearrangement joins TRBV6-2 or TRBV6-3 to TRBJ2-2; 7 bases agree with TRBD1. The J segment lost 4 bases and the V segment lost 6 bases, leaving 8 bases of the junction unmatched. The CDR3 loop spans 15 amino acids. CDR1 and CDR2 (germline): MNHEY, SVGEGT.

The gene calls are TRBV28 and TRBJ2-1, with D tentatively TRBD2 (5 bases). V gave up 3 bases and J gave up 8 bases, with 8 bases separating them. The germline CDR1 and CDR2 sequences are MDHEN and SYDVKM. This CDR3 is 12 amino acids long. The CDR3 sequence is CASSFGRDEQFF. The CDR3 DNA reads TGTGCCAGCAGTTTCGGGCGGGATGAGCAGTTCTTC. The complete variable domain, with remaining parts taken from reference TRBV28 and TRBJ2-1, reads DVKVTQSSRYLVKRTGEKVFLECVQDMDHENMFWYRQDPGLGLRLIYFSYDVKMKEKGDIPEGYSVSREKKERFSLILESASTNQTSMYLCASSFGRDEQFFGPGTRLTVL.

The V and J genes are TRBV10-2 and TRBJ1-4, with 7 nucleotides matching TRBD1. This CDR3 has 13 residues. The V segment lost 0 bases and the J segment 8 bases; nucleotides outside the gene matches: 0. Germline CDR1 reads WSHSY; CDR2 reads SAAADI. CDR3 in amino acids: CASSESTGEKLFF. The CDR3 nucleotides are TGCGCCAGCAGTGAGTCGACAGGGGAAAAACTGTTTTTT.

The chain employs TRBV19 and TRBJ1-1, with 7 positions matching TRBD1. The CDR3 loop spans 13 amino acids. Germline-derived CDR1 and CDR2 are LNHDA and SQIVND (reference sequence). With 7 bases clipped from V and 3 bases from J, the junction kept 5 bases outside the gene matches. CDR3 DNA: TGTGCCAGTACTCTCCAGGGGGACACTGAAGCTTTCTTT. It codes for CASTLQGDTEAFF.

DNA for the CDR3: TGTGCCAGCAGCCCCGTTGTAGGAGGCTACGAGCAGTACTTC. This codes for CASSPVVGGYEQYF. The rearrangement links TRBV27 to TRBJ2-7; TRBD2 is a possible D gene (5 bases). The germline V gene encodes CDR1 MNHEY and CDR2 SMNVEV (reference sequence). CDR3 length: 14 amino acids. V was cut by 6 bases and J by 3 bases, with 15 bases left in between.

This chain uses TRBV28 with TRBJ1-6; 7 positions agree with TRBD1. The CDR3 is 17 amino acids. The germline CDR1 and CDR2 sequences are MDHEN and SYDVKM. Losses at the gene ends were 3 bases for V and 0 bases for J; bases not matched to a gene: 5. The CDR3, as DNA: TGTGCCAGCAGTTTCCCGACAGGGAGCTCCTATAATTCACCCCTCCACTTT. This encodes CASSFPTGSSYNSPLHF.

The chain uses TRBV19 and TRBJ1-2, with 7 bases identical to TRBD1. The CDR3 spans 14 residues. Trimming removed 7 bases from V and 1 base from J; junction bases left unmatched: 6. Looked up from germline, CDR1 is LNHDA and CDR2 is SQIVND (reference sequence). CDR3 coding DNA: TGTGCCAGTAACGGACAGGCGGATAACTATGGCTACACCTTC. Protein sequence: CASNGQADNYGYTF.

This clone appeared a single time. The CDR3 loop is CASSEGTSGPFDEQFF. In nucleotides, the CDR3 is TGTGCCAGCAGCGAGGGGACTAGCGGGCCGTTCGATGAGCAGTTCTTC. The chain recombines TRBV5-4 with TRBJ2-1; TRBD2 aligns across 12 bases. The germline V gene has CDR1 SGHNT and CDR2 YYREEE (reference sequence). With V trimmed by 4 bases and J by 8 bases, 10 bases remained unmatched. This CDR3 has 16 residues.

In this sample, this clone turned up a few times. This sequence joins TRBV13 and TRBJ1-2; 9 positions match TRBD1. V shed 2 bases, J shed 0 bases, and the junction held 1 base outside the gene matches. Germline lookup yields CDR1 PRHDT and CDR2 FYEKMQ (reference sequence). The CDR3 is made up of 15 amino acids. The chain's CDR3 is CASSLRDRANYGYTF. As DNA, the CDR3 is TGTGCCAGCAGCTTAAGGGACAGGGCTAACTATGGCTACACCTTC.

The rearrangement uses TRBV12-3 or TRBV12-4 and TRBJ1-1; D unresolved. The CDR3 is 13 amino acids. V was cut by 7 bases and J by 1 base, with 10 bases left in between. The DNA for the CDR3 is TGTGCCAGCACAGGAACTGGGAACACTGAAGCTTTCTTT. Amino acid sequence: CASTGTGNTEAFF.

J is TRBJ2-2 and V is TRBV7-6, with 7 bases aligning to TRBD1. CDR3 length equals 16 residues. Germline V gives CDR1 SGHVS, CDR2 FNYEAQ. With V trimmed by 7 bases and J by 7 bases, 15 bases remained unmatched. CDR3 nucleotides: TGTGCCAGCACCGTGCAGGGGACAGTCGGCTTCGGGGAGCTGTTTTTT. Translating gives CASTVQGTVGFGELFF. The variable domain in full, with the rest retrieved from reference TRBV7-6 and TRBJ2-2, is GAGVSQSPRYKVTKRGQDVALRCDPISGHVSLYWYRQALGQGPEFLTYFNYEAQQDKSGLPNDRFSAERPEGSISTLTIQRTEQRDSAMYRCASTVQGTVGFGELFFGEGSRLTVL.

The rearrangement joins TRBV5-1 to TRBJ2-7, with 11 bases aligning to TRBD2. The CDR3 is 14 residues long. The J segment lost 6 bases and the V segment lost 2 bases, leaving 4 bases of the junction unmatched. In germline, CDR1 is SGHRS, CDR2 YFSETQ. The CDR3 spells CASSLGTSGLEQYF. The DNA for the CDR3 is TGCGCCAGCAGCTTAGGGACTAGCGGACTCGAGCAGTACTTC.

This chain's CDR3 is CASTTGQGIYNEQFF. In DNA form, the CDR3 reads TGTGCCAGTACAACGGGACAGGGCATCTACAATGAGCAGTTCTTC. V usage is TRBV7-2 and J usage is TRBJ2-1; 9 bases are shared with TRBD1. The V gene's germline CDR1 is SGHTA and CDR2 FQGNSA. Germline trimming cut 9 bases from V and 3 bases from J; bases unmatched to any gene: 9. The CDR3 sequence is 15 residues long. Filled out from reference TRBV7-2 and TRBJ2-1, the complete variable domain reads GAGVSQSPSNKVTEKGKDVELRCDPISGHTALYWYRQSLGQGLEFLIYFQGNSAPDKSGLPSDRFSAERTGGSVSTLTIQRTQQEDSAVYLCASTTGQGIYNEQFFGPGTRLTVL.

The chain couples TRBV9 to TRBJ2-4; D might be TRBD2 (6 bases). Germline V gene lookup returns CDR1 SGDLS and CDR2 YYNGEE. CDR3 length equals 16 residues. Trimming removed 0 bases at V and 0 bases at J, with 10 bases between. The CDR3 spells CASSVEVSGAKNIQYF. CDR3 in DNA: TGTGCCAGCAGCGTAGAAGTTAGCGGAGCCAAAAACATTCAGTACTTC.

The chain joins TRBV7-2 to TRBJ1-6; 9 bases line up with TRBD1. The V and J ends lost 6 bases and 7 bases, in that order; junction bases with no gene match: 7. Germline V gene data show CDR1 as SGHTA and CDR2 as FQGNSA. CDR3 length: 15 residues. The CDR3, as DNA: TGTGCCAGCAGTCCTTCGGGACAGGGCAATTCACCCCTCCACTTT. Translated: CASSPSGQGNSPLHF. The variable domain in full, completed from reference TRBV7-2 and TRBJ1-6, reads GAGVSQSPSNKVTEKGKDVELRCDPISGHTALYWYRQSLGQGLEFLIYFQGNSAPDKSGLPSDRFSAERTGGSVSTLTIQRTQQEDSAVYLCASSPSGQGNSPLHFGNGTRLTVT.

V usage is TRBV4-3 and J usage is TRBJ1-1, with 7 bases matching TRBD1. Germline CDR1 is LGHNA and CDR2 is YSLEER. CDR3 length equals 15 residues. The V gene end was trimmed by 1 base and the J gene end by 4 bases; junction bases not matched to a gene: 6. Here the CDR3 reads CASSQVSAGGTEAFF. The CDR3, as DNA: TGCGCCAGCAGCCAAGTCTCGGCAGGGGGCACTGAAGCTTTCTTT.

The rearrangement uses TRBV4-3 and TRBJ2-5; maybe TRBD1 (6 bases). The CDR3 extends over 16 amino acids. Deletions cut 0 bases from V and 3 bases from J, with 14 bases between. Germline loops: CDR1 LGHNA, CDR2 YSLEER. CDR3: CASSQDMGNREETQYF. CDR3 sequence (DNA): TGCGCCAGCAGCCAAGATATGGGGAACAGGGAAGAGACCCAGTACTTC.

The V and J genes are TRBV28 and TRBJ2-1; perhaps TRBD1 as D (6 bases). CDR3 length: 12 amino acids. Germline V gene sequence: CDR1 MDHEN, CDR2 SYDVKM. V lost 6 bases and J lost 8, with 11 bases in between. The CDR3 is CASRGGEDEQFF. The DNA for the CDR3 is TGTGCCAGCAGAGGGGGAGAGGATGAGCAGTTCTTC. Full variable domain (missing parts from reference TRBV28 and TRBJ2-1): DVKVTQSSRYLVKRTGEKVFLECVQDMDHENMFWYRQDPGLGLRLIYFSYDVKMKEKGDIPEGYSVSREKKERFSLILESASTNQTSMYLCASRGGEDEQFFGPGTRLTVL.

The CDR3 reads CAWRNGGGTEAFF. For the CDR3, the DNA is TGTGCCTGGAGGAATGGCGGGGGCACTGAAGCTTTCTTT. The V call is TRBV30, the J call TRBJ1-1; TRBD1 is a possible D gene (5 bases). The CDR3 has 13 residues. Germline assignment: CDR1 GTSNPN and CDR2 SVGIG (reference sequence). With 3 bases removed from V and 4 bases from J, the gap between germline ends came to 12 bases. Full variable domain (missing parts from reference TRBV30 and TRBJ1-1): SQTIHQWPATLVQPVGSPLSLECTVEGTSNPNLYWYRQAAGRGLQLLFYSVGIGQISSEVPQNLSASRPQDRQFILSSKKLLLSDSGFYLCAWRNGGGTEAFFGQGTRLTVV.

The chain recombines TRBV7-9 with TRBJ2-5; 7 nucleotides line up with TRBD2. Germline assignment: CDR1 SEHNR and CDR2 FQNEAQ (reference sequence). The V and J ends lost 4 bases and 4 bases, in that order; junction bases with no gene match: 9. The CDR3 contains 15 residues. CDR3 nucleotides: TGTGCCAGCAGCTCCCGGGCTAGCGGAGGAGAGACCCAGTACTTC. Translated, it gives CASSSRASGGETQYF.

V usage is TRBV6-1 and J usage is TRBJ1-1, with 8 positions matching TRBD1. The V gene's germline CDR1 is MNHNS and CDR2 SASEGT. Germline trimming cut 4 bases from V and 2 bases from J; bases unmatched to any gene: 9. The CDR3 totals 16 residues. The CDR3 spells CASSAPSQGANTEAFF. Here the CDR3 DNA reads TGTGCCAGCAGTGCCCCATCCCAGGGGGCCAACACTGAAGCTTTCTTT.

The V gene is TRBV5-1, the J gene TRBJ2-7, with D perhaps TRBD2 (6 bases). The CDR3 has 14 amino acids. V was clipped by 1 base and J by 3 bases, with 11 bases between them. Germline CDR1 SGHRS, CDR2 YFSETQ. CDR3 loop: CASSLRGDRYEQYF. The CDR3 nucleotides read TGCGCCAGCAGCTTGCGCGGGGATCGCTACGAGCAGTACTTC.

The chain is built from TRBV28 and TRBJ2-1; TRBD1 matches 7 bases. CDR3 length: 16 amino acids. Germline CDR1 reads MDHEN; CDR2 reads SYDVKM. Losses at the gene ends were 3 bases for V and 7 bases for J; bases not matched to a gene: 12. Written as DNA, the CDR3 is TGTGCCAGCAGTTTGAGTTTGGACAGGAGCGAGAATGAGCAGTTCTTC. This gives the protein CASSLSLDRSENEQFF.

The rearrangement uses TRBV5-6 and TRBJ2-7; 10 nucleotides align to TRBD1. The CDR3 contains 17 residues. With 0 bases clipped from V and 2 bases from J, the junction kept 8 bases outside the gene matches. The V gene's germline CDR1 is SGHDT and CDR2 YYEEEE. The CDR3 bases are TGTGCCAGCAGCTTGGGGCCCGGGACAGGGGATCCCTACGAGCAGTACTTC. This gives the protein CASSLGPGTGDPYEQYF.

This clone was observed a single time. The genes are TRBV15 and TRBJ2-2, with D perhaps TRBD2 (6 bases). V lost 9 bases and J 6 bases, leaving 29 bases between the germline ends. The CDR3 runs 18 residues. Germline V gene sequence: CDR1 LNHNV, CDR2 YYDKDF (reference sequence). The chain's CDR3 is CATILKRWLEGIAGELFF. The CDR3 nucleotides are TGTGCCACGATTCTTAAACGATGGTTGGAGGGTATAGCCGGGGAGCTGTTTTTT.

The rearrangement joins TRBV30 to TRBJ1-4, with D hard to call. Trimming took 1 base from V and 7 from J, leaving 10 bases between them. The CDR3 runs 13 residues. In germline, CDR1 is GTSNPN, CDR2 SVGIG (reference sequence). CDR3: CAWSALIGEKLFF. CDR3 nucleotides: TGTGCCTGGAGTGCCCTCATCGGTGAAAAACTGTTTTTT.

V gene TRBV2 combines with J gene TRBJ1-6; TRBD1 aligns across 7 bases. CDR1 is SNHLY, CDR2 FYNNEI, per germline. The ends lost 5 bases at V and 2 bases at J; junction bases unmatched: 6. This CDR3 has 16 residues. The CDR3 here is CASSFTGDAYNSPLHF. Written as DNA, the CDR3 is TGTGCCAGCAGTTTCACAGGGGACGCCTATAATTCACCCCTCCACTTT.

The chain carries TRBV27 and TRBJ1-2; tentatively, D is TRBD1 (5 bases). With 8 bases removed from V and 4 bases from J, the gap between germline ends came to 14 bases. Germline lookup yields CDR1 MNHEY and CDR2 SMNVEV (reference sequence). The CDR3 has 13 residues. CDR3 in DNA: TGTGCCAGCGGGGGTGGAGGGGTCTATGGCTACACCTTC. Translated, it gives CASGGGGVYGYTF.